This T cell receptor (beta chain) was recovered during a study of CD8+ T cells in alopecia areata (dated by TCRdb to 2016 to 2018). For the wider study: The treated patients, all with moderate-to-severe alopecia areata, were enrolled in an open-label pilot trial of oral tofacitinib given at 5 to 10 mg twice daily. Tofacitinib was administered for 6 to 18 months, and 6 months of follow-up off drug were then conducted to assess delayed response and recurrence. For the treated patients, the SALT score, which quantifies what percentage of scalp surface area is affected, served as the measure of disease severity. High-throughput TCRbeta sequencing was used to examine T cell clonal expansion in alopecia areata in both the C3H/HeJ mouse model and human patients. In humans, TCRbeta sequencing was performed on scalp tissue and on sorted CD4+ and CD8+ peripheral blood T cells from healthy controls and from patients with patchy or totalis/universalis alopecia areata. Patients on tofacitinib were biopsied at baseline and after 4 and 24 weeks of treatment, and several of the patients also had a later scalp biopsy. Scalp clonality was compared across normal scalp (n=4), patchy alopecia areata scalp (n=8), and alopecia totalis/universalis scalp (n=8). The RNA source kit depended on sample type: the PAXgene miRNA kit for fixed scalp, the miRNeasy kit for PBMCs, and the RNeasy kit for mouse skin. TCRbeta CDR3 regions were amplified by immunoSEQ multiplex PCR with 35 Vbeta forward and 13 Jbeta reverse primers.

The time point label here, explained by the study, means: less than 25 weeks on oral tofacitinib. In light of the paper, this sample's treatment or condition label describes: oral pan-JAK inhibitor, 5-10 mg twice daily. Lesional scalp punch biopsies and peripheral blood were collected from alopecia areata patients. PBMCs were isolated by density centrifugation and stained for CD3, CD4 and CD8, after which CD4+ and CD8+ T cells were sorted on a FACSAria. The paper as a whole reports these results and caveats: Scalp TCR repertoire analysis is complicated because resident alphabeta T cells in normal human skin are also sequenced, whereas mouse skin is dominated by gammadelta T cells. TCR sequences shared between patients were less clear than in mice, possibly partly because of HLA diversity in the patient population. The treated cohort was small, with a single nonresponder, so links between baseline CD8+ expansion and response need larger studies. Scalp clonality and the number of expanded CD8+ clones among the top 100 scalp clones were significantly decreased by tofacitinib. During tofacitinib treatment, many expanded lesional clones stuck around in both scalp and blood, and this persistence may partly explain why relapse happens after treatment is stopped. Lesional scalp, especially in alopecia totalis/universalis, showed higher clonality and more expanded CD8+ clones than normal scalp, suggesting antigenic drive.

Worth noting for this clone: Its antigen is still unknown. No base qualities exist here, and no much larger clone lies one base off it.

The library was produced with the immunoSEQ multiplex PCR assay. For TCR sequencing, RNA was extracted from every sample and reverse transcribed into cDNA to serve as template. SuperScript III was used for first-strand cDNA synthesis, primed with a 2:1 mix of oligo-dT and random hexamers. A synthetic immune receptor repertoire was used to measure amplification bias, and any remaining bias was corrected computationally. Per the original workflow: After raw reads were preprocessed to remove errors, the CDR3 was defined following IMGT conventions as running from the conserved cysteine to phenylalanine. To get clonality, Shannon entropy was normalized by log2 of the number of productive unique TCRs and the result was subtracted from 1. Whether each scalp clone was CD4 or CD8 was inferred by checking scalp TCRbeta sequences against the CD4 and CD8 repertoires from sorted blood. What TCRdb holds here is the immuneACCESS table cut down to in-frame rearrangements. Part of the clones is not present; checked against another copy, under half of the missing clones reflect an unresolved V gene, and the others are unexplained. Clone size and V and J calls were adopted from that table, with D and trimming inferred from the DNA. Recorded for this sample are about 76,000 clones; around 61% of them occurred a single time. The top ten clones comprise around 24% of the sample.

CDR1 and CDR2, per the germline V gene, are SGHTA and FQGTGA. At the junction V is shortened by 2 bases and J by 9 bases; bases outside the gene matches: 3. Including the terminal cysteine and phenylalanine, the CDR3 comprises 15 residues. The CDR3 DNA has 45 bases and is translated from base 1. The sample was CD8+ T cells sorted from blood, taken at week 24, from a patient treated with tofacitinib. This clonotype was sampled from a human donor with alopecia areata. The V and J genes are TRBV7-3 and TRBJ1-6, and TRBD1 matches 11 of the central bases. The DNA sequence is TGTGCCAGCAGCTTAGGGACAGGGGGAAGTTCACCCCTCCACTTT. This translates into CASSLGTGGSSPLHF.